A selection of T cell receptor beta chains follows, all from one sample in a study of blood T cell repertoires in COVID-19. Produced via immunoSEQ multiplex PCR; TCRdb's table is partial and in-frame only. The sample has approximately 150,000 clones; 82% are singletons. The sample comprised PBMCs or T cells enriched from blood (not recorded which). The source is a man aged 55 to 69 who had recovered from COVID-19. Both conserved end residues are part of each CDR3. Each record gives: V gene, J gene, CDR3 protein.

V gene: TRBV28; J gene: TRBJ2-7; CDR3 protein: CASSLGTLYEQYF
V gene: TRBV28; J gene: TRBJ2-5; CDR3 protein: CASRAVETQYF
V gene: TRBV25-1; J gene: TRBJ1-2; CDR3 protein: CASSLPGEHGYTF
V gene: TRBV6-2/TRBV6-3; J gene: TRBJ2-1; CDR3 protein: CASSYGGSYNEQFF
V gene: TRBV2; J gene: TRBJ2-2; CDR3 protein: CASSENSNTGELFF
V gene: TRBV7-9; J gene: TRBJ1-2; CDR3 protein: CASSPGRENYGYTF
V gene: TRBV5-4; J gene: TRBJ2-5; CDR3 protein: CASSLISGIQETQYF
V gene: TRBV27; J gene: TRBJ1-6; CDR3 protein: CASSFSLVNSPLHF
V gene: TRBV2; J gene: TRBJ2-2; CDR3 protein: CASSEAGGGTGELFF
V gene: TRBV19; J gene: TRBJ2-5; CDR3 protein: CASSIGLAGLQETQYF
V gene: TRBV19; J gene: TRBJ2-7; CDR3 protein: CASGLAGDEQYF
V gene: TRBV6-5; J gene: TRBJ1-3; CDR3 protein: CASSSGTGRNTIYF
V gene: TRBV5-6; J gene: TRBJ2-1; CDR3 protein: CASSLATSGIKQFF
V gene: TRBV28; J gene: TRBJ2-1; CDR3 protein: CASSRLGNEFF
V gene: TRBV3-1/TRBV3-2; J gene: TRBJ2-3; CDR3 protein: CASSPNSGLAGGPFSTDTQYF
V gene: TRBV5-6; J gene: TRBJ2-5; CDR3 protein: CASSRARGLVTETQYF
V gene: TRBV7-9; J gene: TRBJ2-5; CDR3 protein: CASSLRVEETQYF
V gene: TRBV10-2; J gene: TRBJ2-5; CDR3 protein: CASSDTGGPQTQYF
V gene: TRBV28; J gene: TRBJ1-2; CDR3 protein: CASSAGQGDPVGNYGYTF
V gene: TRBV2; J gene: TRBJ1-5; CDR3 protein: CASSLDRDHQPQHF
V gene: TRBV5-1; J gene: TRBJ2-1; CDR3 protein: CASSPLTSGKYNEQFF
V gene: TRBV6-8; J gene: TRBJ1-4; CDR3 protein: CASSYSSRTATNEKLFF
V gene: TRBV30; J gene: TRBJ2-6; CDR3 protein: CAWRRGTGSSSGANVLTF
V gene: TRBV6-5; J gene: TRBJ1-1; CDR3 protein: CASSTGTALNTEAFF
V gene: TRBV28; J gene: TRBJ2-7; CDR3 protein: CASRPLIQGKLDEQYF
V gene: TRBV7-3; J gene: TRBJ1-6; CDR3 protein: CASSLTGSSQGALPLHF
V gene: TRBV19; J gene: TRBJ2-2; CDR3 protein: CASSPRTSANTGELFF